These 18 T cell receptor beta chains were all obtained from the same sample, sequenced in a study of beta chain features in type 1 diabetes. Sequenced material consisted of expressed TCRB transcripts (all of the isolated RNA was reverse transcribed). Sequenced by immunoSEQ multiplex PCR; TCRdb stores in-frame clones only, minus some. The profile covers about 110,000 clones, with almost 40% appearing a single time and less than 0.08% taken by the ten largest. The sequenced material came from stem cell memory CD4+ T cells from blood. The receptors come from a woman aged 18-29 years in good health.

The gene calls are TRBV18 and TRBJ1-5, with unresolved D. V lost 6 bases to trimming and J lost 0 bases, with 6 bases between them. The CDR3 totals 13 residues. In germline, CDR1 is KGHSH, CDR2 LQKENI. The CDR3: CASSRGSNQPQHF. The CDR3 DNA is TGTGCCAGCTCCCGCGGTAGCAATCAGCCCCAGCATTTT.

This clone occurred a few times. The chain employs TRBV4-3 and TRBJ2-3, with a possible D match to TRBD2 (6 bases). From germline, CDR1 is LGHNA and CDR2 YSLEER. V lost 0 bases and J lost 2, with 18 bases in between. The length of the CDR3 is 18 residues. This CDR3 is CASSQDAGYKSHTDTQYF. CDR3 sequence (DNA): TGCGCCAGCAGCCAAGATGCGGGATACAAAAGTCACACAGATACGCAGTATTTT.

This clone was seen a handful of times. The chain carries TRBV5-1 and TRBJ2-2; no definite D call. This CDR3 contains 13 residues. CDR1 and CDR2 (germline): SGHRS, YFSETQ. Trimming left V 2 bases short and J 7 bases short, with 9 bases between. The CDR3, as DNA: TGCGCCAGCAGCTTCCCCGGCGGCGGGGAGCTGTTTTTT. This translates into CASSFPGGGELFF.

J is TRBJ1-2 and V is TRBV6-5, with no clear D. The CDR3 loop spans 11 amino acids. The germline V and J ends were trimmed by 6 bases and 2 bases, with 4 bases remaining between them. Germline lookup yields CDR1 MNHEY and CDR2 SVGAGI. The CDR3 sequence: CASRTNYGYTF. Written as DNA, the CDR3 is TGTGCCAGCAGGACAAACTATGGCTACACCTTC.

The chain recombines TRBV4-1 with TRBJ2-7; D perhaps matches TRBD1 (6 bases). Looked up from germline, CDR1 is MGHRA and CDR2 is YSYEKL. This CDR3 is 14 amino acids long. With 1 base removed from V and 2 bases from J, the gap between germline ends came to 9 bases. The CDR3 loop reads CASSQGQGTYEQYF. CDR3 nucleotides: TGCGCCAGCAGCCAAGGTCAGGGGACCTACGAGCAGTACTTC.

The J gene is TRBJ2-4, the V gene TRBV7-8; possibly TRBD1 for D (5 bases). The CDR3 has 15 residues. Germline V gives CDR1 SGHVS, CDR2 FQNEAQ. V was trimmed by 2 bases and J by 7 bases, leaving 15 bases between them. CDR3 nucleotide sequence: TGTGCCAGCAGCTTAAATAGGGGTGGGGCGAACATTCAGTACTTC. Translated: CASSLNRGGANIQYF.

For the CDR3, the DNA is TGCGCCAGCAGCTTAGGGGGGGCACTGGAGGAAAAACTGTTTTTT. Its protein product is CASSLGGALEEKLFF. The chain recombines TRBV5-1 with TRBJ1-4, with a tentative D call TRBD1 (6 bases). This CDR3 comprises 15 residues. CDR1 is SGHRS, CDR2 YFSETQ, per germline. V was cut by 2 bases and J by 8 bases, with 16 bases left in between.

DNA of the CDR3: TGTGCCACCCGGTACTCCTACGAGCAGTACTTC. This encodes CATRYSYEQYF. The rearrangement uses TRBV6-5 and TRBJ2-5, with no clear D. The DNA end favors TRBJ2-7, so the J call may be wrong. Germline loops: CDR1 MNHEY, CDR2 SVGAGI. The CDR3 is 11 residues long.

This clone was seen only a few times. The chain carries TRBV21-1 and TRBJ1-2; TRBD1, the table's D call, lacks a check against the DNA. TRBV21-1 is classified as a pseudogene. The CDR3 loop spans 11 amino acids. The CDR3 region is CASSKGGGHLF. DNA for the CDR3: TGTGCCAGCAGCAAAGGTGGGGGACACCTCTTC.

This clone has more than one count but fewer than ten. The chain combines TRBV25-1 with TRBJ2-7; the match to TRBD1 covers 8 bases. CDR3 length equals 13 residues. Per germline, CDR1 MGHDK and CDR2 SYGVNS. J lost 3 bases, V lost 6 bases, and 4 bases had no gene match. This CDR3 is CASSKDRGYEQYF. CDR3 in DNA: TGTGCCAGCAGCAAAGACAGGGGCTACGAGCAGTACTTC.

V gene TRBV7-3 combines with J gene TRBJ2-7; the D gene is possibly TRBD2 (5 bases). Germline CDR1 is SGHTA and CDR2 is FQGTGA. This CDR3 is built from 15 residues. V shed 4 bases and J shed 4 bases, with 17 bases lying between them. Written as DNA, the CDR3 is TGTGCCAGCAGCTCTCTCGTGGGAGTGGCTTACGAGCAGTACTTC. Protein: CASSSLVGVAYEQYF.

The chain couples TRBV29-1 to TRBJ2-5, with D possibly matching TRBD1 (6 bases). Germline V gene lookup returns CDR1 SQVTM and CDR2 ANQGSEA. V was trimmed by 6 bases and J by 2 bases, leaving 13 bases between them. This CDR3 region has 13 residues. The CDR3 sequence: CSVINGQQETQYF. The CDR3 DNA follows: TGCAGCGTCATAAACGGACAGCAAGAGACCCAGTACTTC.

V usage is TRBV7-9 and J usage is TRBJ2-7, with 7 bases lining up with TRBD1. Germline values: CDR1 SEHNR, CDR2 FQNEAQ (reference sequence). V gave up 5 bases and J gave up 2 bases; unmatched junction bases: 6. The CDR3 is 14 amino acids. In DNA, the CDR3 is TGTGCCAGCAGCCTCTGGGGACAGACCTACGAGCAGTACTTC. As protein: CASSLWGQTYEQYF.

This clone was detected only a few times. CDR3 nucleotides: TGTGCCAGCAGCTTAGGGACAGGGGAGGCTGGGGCCAACGTCCTGACTTTC. This codes for CASSLGTGEAGANVLTF. This chain joins TRBV7-9 and TRBJ2-6, with 9 bases identical to TRBD1. Germline CDR1 and CDR2: SEHNR and FQNEAQ (reference sequence). The ends lost 1 base at V and 2 bases at J; junction bases unmatched: 3. This CDR3 region has 17 residues.

The V gene is TRBV5-1, the J gene TRBJ2-2; 10 nucleotides agree with TRBD2. CDR1 is SGHRS and CDR2 is YFSETQ in the germline V gene. The CDR3 has 16 residues. V trimming: 4 bases; J trimming: 5 bases; junction bases outside the gene matches: 8. The CDR3: CASSQAGGRRTGELFF. CDR3 in DNA: TGCGCCAGCAGCCAAGCGGGAGGGCGGAGAACCGGGGAGCTGTTTTTT.

J is TRBJ2-7 and V is TRBV15, with TRBD2 matching over 8 bases. This CDR3 region has 17 residues. Germline V gene lookup returns CDR1 LNHNV and CDR2 YYDKDF (reference sequence). The V segment lost 4 bases and the J segment 2 bases; nucleotides outside the gene matches: 13. CDR3 sequence (DNA): TGTGCCACCAGCAAGGGAGGGGTAGCGGGGCTGGCCTACGAGCAGTACTTC. It encodes CATSKGGVAGLAYEQYF.

This chain connects TRBV11-2 to TRBJ2-1; D remains unclear. The V gene's germline CDR1 is SGHAT and CDR2 FQNNGV. The CDR3 consists of 13 residues. The V gene lost 4 bases and the J gene lost 1 base, with 5 bases spanning the gap. CDR3 residues: CASSSVSYNEQFF. The CDR3, as DNA: TGTGCCAGCAGCTCGGTTTCCTACAATGAGCAGTTCTTC.

This chain links TRBV2 with TRBJ2-1; 8 nucleotides line up with TRBD2. This CDR3 has 17 residues. V trimming: 1 base; J trimming: 9 bases; junction bases outside the gene matches: 14. Germline V gives CDR1 SNHLY, CDR2 FYNNEI. DNA for the CDR3: TGTGCCAGCAGTGAAGTAGCGGGGCTAGTTTATTCTCTTGAGCAGTTCTTC. Protein sequence: CASSEVAGLVYSLEQFF.